The clone carrying this T cell receptor beta chain came up a few times. Its antigen is unidentified. TCRdb keeps only in-frame clones here, not all; method: immunoSEQ multiplex PCR. Of 77,000 or so clones listed, about nine tenths are singletons. The data belong to a study of OX40 agonist ivuxolimab in advanced cancers. Study-level points and caveats: Among the lowest peripheral clonal expansion occurred in 0.1-3.0 mg/kg partial responders. Antigen targets of the expanded peripheral T cells went undetermined.

V dropped 0 bases and J dropped 0; count of bases not matched to a gene: 2. CDR3 length equals 16 residues. The V gene's germline CDR1 is MNHEY and CDR2 SVGAGI. The sequencing used CD4+ or CD8+ T cells sorted from blood, collected in a trial of the OX40 agonist ivuxolimab. The chain recombines TRBV6-5 with TRBJ2-4, with 7 bases fitting TRBD2. This TCR derives from an adult with an advanced solid tumor such as melanoma, head and neck, liver or kidney cancer. CDR3 DNA: TGTGCCAGCAGTTACTCGGCTAGCGGAGCCAAAAACATTCAGTACTTC. It specifies CASSYSASGAKNIQYF.